This is a list of T cell receptor beta chains from one sample in a study of identical twins. TCRdb called the 5' RACE reads again in MiXCR, with one record for every CDR3 protein. The table shows approximately 500,000 distinct CDR3 sequences, with approximately 24% occurring only once. A further study also used this sample, focusing on T cells expressing NK-cell markers.

Sequencing was performed on CD4+ T cells sorted from blood. The receptors here all came from a young woman in good health. CDR3s include the opening cysteine and the closing phenylalanine or tryptophan. The D gene is left open where the match is weak. A row's size may be missing; if present it is once, few, many or a size class.

>TRBJ2-1|-|-|13|TRBV7-3
CASSPTSHHEQFF
TGTGCCAGCAGCCCCACTAGTCACCATGAGCAGTTCTTC
>TRBJ2-1|few|TRBD2|15|TRBV5-1
CASSLVPGLDNEQFF
TGCGCCAGCAGCTTGGTTCCAGGACTAGACAATGAGCAGTTCTTC
>TRBJ2-1|-|-|15|TRBV5-1
CASSLAAGSYNEQFF
TGCGCCAGCAGCTTGGCGGCAGGCTCCTACAATGAGCAGTTCTTC
>TRBJ2-7|-|-|15|TRBV20-1
CSATPLGLGVYEQYF
TGCAGTGCTACGCCCTTGGGCCTAGGCGTCTACGAGCAGTACTTC
>TRBJ2-7|few|-|13|TRBV20-1
CSASNRVPYEQYF
TGCAGTGCTAGTAACAGGGTCCCCTACGAGCAGTACTTC
>TRBJ2-3|-|TRBD2|15|TRBV7-7
CASSLSGGGADTQYF
TGTGCTAGCAGCTTAAGCGGGGGCGGTGCAGATACGCAGTATTTT
>TRBJ1-1|many|TRBD1|14|TRBV5-1
CASSFGTGDTEAFF
TGCGCCAGCAGCTTTGGGACAGGGGACACTGAAGCTTTCTTT
>TRBJ2-1|-|TRBD1|15|TRBV7-3
CASSFDRGPNNEQFF
TGTGCCAGCAGCTTCGACAGGGGGCCCAACAATGAGCAGTTCTTC
>TRBJ2-3|-|TRBD2|15|TRBV6-1
CASRGTSGKTDTQYF
TGTGCCAGCAGGGGGACTAGCGGGAAGACAGATACGCAGTATTTT
>TRBJ1-6|few|-|12|TRBV7-2
CASSLGTSPLHF
TGTGCCAGCAGCTTAGGGACTTCACCCCTCCACTTT
>TRBJ2-1|-|TRBD2|15|TRBV29-1
CSVAAGTSGVNEQFF
TGCAGCGTTGCGGCCGGGACTAGCGGCGTAAATGAGCAGTTCTTC
>TRBJ2-1|-|-|14|TRBV12-3/TRBV12-4
CASSPTALRNEQFF
TGTGCCAGCAGCCCGACAGCACTGAGGAATGAGCAGTTCTTC
>TRBJ1-5|-|-|14|TRBV6-2/TRBV6-3
CASSWRVPDQPQHF
TGTGCCAGCAGTTGGAGGGTACCGGATCAGCCCCAGCATTTT
>TRBJ2-3|many|-|14|TRBV20-1
CSAMRVGSTDTQYF
TGCAGTGCTATGAGAGTTGGGAGCACAGATACGCAGTATTTT
>TRBJ2-1|many|-|15|TRBV10-2
CASRAVDYTYNEQFF
TGCGCCAGCAGGGCGGTGGACTATACCTACAATGAGCAGTTCTTC
>TRBJ2-1|-|TRBD1|16|TRBV5-1
CASSLAAGGSYNEQFF
TGCGCCAGCAGCTTGGCCGCAGGGGGATCCTACAATGAGCAGTTCTTC
>TRBJ2-3|-|-|11|TRBV28
CASRDRDTQYF
TGTGCCAGCAGAGATAGAGATACGCAGTATTTT
>TRBJ2-5|many|-|13|TRBV5-1
CASSFVGRETQYF
TGCGCCAGCAGCTTCGTGGGCAGGGAGACCCAGTACTTC
>TRBJ2-2|-|-|13|TRBV11-2
CASRELNTGELFF
TGTGCCAGCAGGGAATTAAACACCGGGGAGCTGTTTTTT
>TRBJ2-3|few|-|13|TRBV5-6
CASSFGTRDTQYF
TGTGCCAGCAGCTTCGGTACGAGGGATACGCAGTATTTT
>TRBJ2-5|-|-|15|TRBV9
CASSVAVNRAETQYF
TGTGCCAGCAGCGTAGCGGTGAATAGGGCGGAGACCCAGTACTTC
>TRBJ2-3|few|TRBD1|15|TRBV29-1
CSDHDRGIGTDTQYF
TGCAGCGATCATGACAGGGGGATTGGAACAGATACGCAGTATTTT
>TRBJ2-1|-|-|14|TRBV5-4
CASREGGPYNEQFF
TGTGCCAGCAGAGAAGGGGGACCCTACAATGAGCAGTTCTTC
>TRBJ1-1|few|-|17|TRBV9
CASSVQILGAGSTEAFF
TGTGCCAGCAGCGTCCAAATTTTGGGGGCGGGAAGCACTGAAGCTTTCTTT
>TRBJ1-1|-|-|15|TRBV7-2
CASSLAVTFNTEAFF
TGTGCCAGCAGCTTAGCAGTCACATTTAACACTGAAGCTTTCTTT
>TRBJ1-1|many|-|12|TRBV7-9
CASSFSGPEAFF
TGTGCCAGCAGCTTTTCGGGACCCGAAGCTTTCTTT
>TRBJ2-2|few|TRBD1|15|TRBV6-1
CASSPADRVTGELFF
TGTGCCAGCAGTCCCGCCGACAGGGTTACCGGGGAGCTGTTTTTT
>TRBJ2-1|few|TRBD2|17|TRBV7-2
CASSQGGYSGGYNEQFF
TGTGCCAGCAGCCAAGGGGGGTATAGCGGGGGCTACAATGAGCAGTTCTTC
>TRBJ1-1|-|-|14|TRBV11-2
CASSSHQRNTEAFF
TGTGCCAGCAGCTCCCACCAACGTAACACTGAAGCTTTCTTT
>TRBJ1-2|-|-|15|TRBV20-1
CSARARAISHYGYTF
TGCAGTGCTAGAGCCAGGGCGATTTCCCACTATGGCTACACCTTC
>TRBJ1-5|many|TRBD1|13|TRBV20-1
CSAGGQGNQPQHF
TGCAGTGCTGGGGGACAGGGCAATCAGCCCCAGCATTTT
>TRBJ2-1|-|-|16|TRBV12-3/TRBV12-4
CASSLAQGPFYNEQFF
TGTGCCAGCAGTTTAGCGCAAGGACCCTTCTACAATGAGCAGTTCTTC
>TRBJ2-7|-|TRBD1|14|TRBV27
CASRGTGVTYEQYF
TGTGCCAGCAGGGGGACAGGGGTTACCTACGAGCAGTACTTC
>TRBJ2-4|-|TRBD1|15|TRBV12-3/TRBV12-4
CASSSGWQGVDIQYF
TGTGCCAGCAGTTCCGGTTGGCAGGGGGTAGACATTCAGTACTTC
>TRBJ2-5|-|-|13|TRBV18
CASSPSDGETQYF
TGTGCCAGCTCACCATCGGACGGGGAGACCCAGTACTTC
>TRBJ2-1|few|-|15|TRBV20-1
CSARPEGGVNNEQFF
TGCAGTGCGCGACCCGAAGGGGGGGTTAACAATGAGCAGTTCTTC
>TRBJ2-3|many|-|13|TRBV14
CASSANRADTQYF
TGTGCCAGCAGCGCCAACCGAGCAGATACGCAGTATTTT
>TRBJ2-1|few|TRBD2|13|TRBV28
CASSSRREGEQFF
TGTGCCAGCAGCTCCAGGCGGGAGGGTGAGCAGTTCTTC
>TRBJ2-3|-|TRBD2|18|TRBV9
CASSPQRGLAGEDDTQYF
TGTGCCAGCAGCCCCCAAAGGGGACTAGCGGGGGAGGACGATACGCAGTATTTT
>TRBJ2-5|few|-|12|TRBV7-8
CASSHTGETQYF
TGTGCCAGCAGCCACACTGGAGAGACCCAGTACTTC
>TRBJ1-1|-|-|15|TRBV5-1
CASSPKPQPNSEAFF
TGCGCCAGCAGCCCAAAGCCGCAACCCAATTCTGAAGCTTTCTTT
>TRBJ1-5|few|-|14|TRBV29-1
CSATDTNSNQPQHF
TGCAGCGCCACAGACACTAATAGCAATCAGCCCCAGCATTTT
>TRBJ2-1|many|TRBD2|13|TRBV10-3
CALSGAGGDEQFF
TGTGCCCTTTCGGGCGCGGGGGGCGATGAGCAGTTCTTC
>TRBJ1-2|-|TRBD1|15|TRBV6-1
CASSRQGVGNYGYTF
TGTGCCAGCAGCCGACAGGGGGTAGGGAACTATGGCTACACCTTC
>TRBJ1-1|-|-|16|TRBV3-1
CASSQEPLAANTEAFF
TGTGCCAGCAGCCAAGAGCCCCTGGCGGCGAACACTGAAGCTTTCTTT
>TRBJ2-2|few|-|11|TRBV10-3
CATTGTGELFF
TGTGCCACAACTGGCACCGGGGAGCTGTTTTTT
>TRBJ2-3|few|-|14|TRBV5-1
CASSFRLERDTQYF
TGCGCCAGCAGCTTCCGACTAGAGAGAGATACGCAGTATTTT
>TRBJ2-5|-|TRBD1|13|TRBV12-5
CASRTGGQETQYF
TGTGCTAGCCGAACAGGGGGACAGGAGACCCAGTACTTC
>TRBJ1-1|few|-|13|TRBV5-1
CASSFPSGTEAFF
TGCGCCAGCAGCTTTCCATCGGGGACTGAAGCTTTCTTT
>TRBJ2-3|-|-|17|TRBV20-1
CSARVSDWRGSTDTQYF
TGCAGTGCTAGAGTGTCGGATTGGAGGGGAAGCACAGATACGCAGTATTTT
>TRBJ2-5|few|TRBD2|15|TRBV5-1
CASSPRGVLKETQYF
TGCGCCAGCAGCCCGCGGGGGGTCCTCAAAGAGACCCAGTACTTC
>TRBJ2-1|-|TRBD2|16|TRBV7-2
CASSSVGTSGNNEQFF
TGTGCCAGCAGTTCTGTCGGGACTAGCGGAAACAATGAGCAGTTCTTC
>TRBJ1-2|-|TRBD1|14|TRBV7-8
CASRRDRTSGGYTF
TGTGCCAGCAGACGGGACAGGACCTCTGGTGGCTACACCTTC
>TRBJ2-3|-|-|15|TRBV4-1
CASSQDFGLRDTQYF
TGCGCCAGCAGCCAAGATTTCGGACTCCGAGATACGCAGTATTTT
>TRBJ2-6|few|TRBD1|14|TRBV2
CASGDSSGANVLTF
TGTGCCAGTGGGGACAGCTCTGGGGCCAACGTCCTGACTTTC